The 24 T cell receptor beta chains below all came from one sample that was sequenced in a study of blood T cells in healthy people across ages. The use of a sample-barcoded 5' primer and a J-beta primer mix characterized a second PCR of roughly 6 to 11 cycles. From the 5' RACE reads, TCRdb called clonotypes with MiXCR, one entry per CDR3 protein. The repertoire includes fewer than 1.5 million distinct CDR3 sequences, 42% of them detected once, and 7.9% sits in the top ten. The sample was blood. All receptors come from a woman aged 18-35 years in good health.

This clonotype was observed a few times. V is TRBV7-2 and J is TRBJ2-5, with TRBD1 as a possible D gene (6 bases). The DNA end is a closer match to TRBJ2-7, so the J assignment may be wrong. Germline assignment: CDR1 SGHTA and CDR2 FQGNSA. The CDR3 extends over 16 amino acids. Written as DNA, the CDR3 is TGTGCCAGCAGCTTGGCAGGGGTTTTGAGTTCCCACGAGCAGTACTTC. It yields the protein CASSLAGVLSSHEQYF.

This clonotype has more than one count but fewer than ten. The chain couples TRBV2 to TRBJ1-1; D uncertain. CDR1 SNHLY and CDR2 FYNNEI come from the germline V gene. V was clipped by 2 bases and J by 5 bases, with 15 bases between them. This CDR3 spans 15 amino acids. This CDR3 reads CASSERLGGKTEAFF. CDR3 nucleotide sequence: TGTGCCAGCAGTGAAAGATTAGGCGGGAAGACTGAAGCTTTCTTT.

V gene TRBV27 combines with J gene TRBJ2-3; D is uncertain. This CDR3 comprises 14 residues. V lost 3 bases, J lost 1 base, and 8 bases lay in between. Germline assignment: CDR1 MNHEY and CDR2 SMNVEV (reference sequence). In DNA form, the CDR3 reads TGTGCCAGCAGTTTTTACTGGGGCACAGATACGCAGTATTTT. Translation: CASSFYWGTDTQYF.

A few counts support this clonotype. The V gene is TRBV7-8, the J gene TRBJ2-5, with 8 bases matching TRBD2. V shed 2 bases and J 4 bases; nucleotides not matched to a gene: 9. The CDR3 runs 16 residues. Germline values: CDR1 SGHVS, CDR2 FQNEAQ. CDR3 sequence reads: CASSLSGGRMAETQYF. CDR3 sequence (DNA): TGTGCCAGCAGCTTAAGTGGCGGGAGGATGGCAGAGACCCAGTACTTC.

This clonotype occurred a few times. The chain is built from TRBV29-1 and TRBJ1-2; D perhaps matches TRBD1 (5 bases). V gave up 6 bases and J gave up 9 bases, with 20 bases separating them. The CDR3 is 13 amino acids. Germline values: CDR1 SQVTM, CDR2 ANQGSEA. In DNA, the CDR3 is TGCAGCGTGGGGGGGGTAGCTCCAGGAAGCTACACCTTC. It specifies CSVGGVAPGSYTF.

V usage is TRBV12-3 or TRBV12-4 and J usage is TRBJ2-7; tentative D call: TRBD1 (5 bases). The V gene lost 8 bases and the J gene lost 3 bases, with 14 bases spanning the gap. The CDR3 has 13 residues. Written as DNA, the CDR3 is TGTGCCAGCGGCACAAGGGGTTTCTACGAGCAGTACTTC. Amino acids: CASGTRGFYEQYF.

The V gene is TRBV28, the J gene TRBJ1-2; tentative D call: TRBD1 (6 bases). CDR3 length: 17 residues. Trimming cost V 2 bases and J 8 bases, with 24 bases left between them. In germline, CDR1 is MDHEN, CDR2 SYDVKM. This chain's CDR3 is CASSLPSRIRGSWGYTF. The DNA for the CDR3 is TGTGCCAGCAGTTTACCCTCCCGCATCAGGGGTAGCTGGGGCTACACCTTC.

CDR3 protein: CASSLDIGEKLFF. CDR3 sequence (DNA): TGTGCCAGCAGCTTAGATATCGGGGAAAAACTGTTTTTT. This chain joins TRBV11-2 and TRBJ1-4, with no clear D. Germline V gives CDR1 SGHAT, CDR2 FQNNGV. The CDR3 is made up of 13 amino acids. Trimming took 0 bases from V and 8 from J, leaving 7 bases between them.

V usage is TRBV28 and J usage is TRBJ1-5; D ambiguous. CDR1 and CDR2 from the germline V gene are MDHEN and SYDVKM. The CDR3 is 12 amino acids. V was trimmed by 6 bases and J by 9 bases, leaving 12 bases between them. The CDR3 spells CASRPRGWPQHF. CDR3 in DNA: TGTGCCAGCAGGCCCCGGGGATGGCCCCAGCATTTT. Based on the CDR3 plus reference TRBV28 and TRBJ1-5, the full variable domain is DVKVTQSSRYLVKRTGEKVFLECVQDMDHENMFWYRQDPGLGLRLIYFSYDVKMKEKGDIPEGYSVSREKKERFSLILESASTNQTSMYLCASRPRGWPQHFGDGTRLSIL.

This clonotype was picked up a small number of times. V usage is TRBV7-9 and J usage is TRBJ2-5; D might be TRBD2 (6 bases). The V end was cut by 8 bases, the J end by 1 base, with 20 bases between. Looked up from germline, CDR1 is SEHNR and CDR2 is FQNEAQ (reference sequence). The CDR3 runs to 16 residues. The CDR3 loop is CASGPTGVISQETQYF. CDR3 DNA sequence: TGTGCCAGCGGCCCGACGGGGGTCATATCCCAAGAGACCCAGTACTTC.

The J gene is TRBJ2-5, the V gene TRBV21-1; no DNA check was done on the table's D call, TRBD2. TRBV21-1 is a known pseudogene. The CDR3 sequence is 14 residues long. CDR3: CASRRGRFLEEQYF. For the CDR3, the DNA is TGTGCCAGCAGACGCGGGAGGTTTCTGGAGGAGCAGTACTTC.

V and J are TRBV30 and TRBJ2-5; 10 nucleotides match TRBD2. V lost 0 bases to trimming and J lost 11 bases; unmatched junction nucleotides: 12. Germline values: CDR1 GTSNPN, CDR2 SVGIG (reference sequence). This CDR3 region has 15 residues. The CDR3 loop is CAWSVWGLAQNEQYF. The CDR3 DNA sequence: TGTGCCTGGAGTGTATGGGGACTAGCGCAAAATGAGCAGTACTTC. Full variable domain (remainder filled in from reference TRBV30 and TRBJ2-5): SQTIHQWPATLVQPVGSPLSLECTVEGTSNPNLYWYRQAAGRGLQLLFYSVGIGQISSEVPQNLSASRPQDRQFILSSKKLLLSDSGFYLCAWSVWGLAQNEQYFGPGTRLLVL.

The CDR3 nucleotides are TGTGCCATCAGTGACCGGGGGCGACCACACTATGGCTACACCTTC. Translation gives CAISDRGRPHYGYTF. The chain is built from TRBV10-3 and TRBJ1-2; D perhaps matches TRBD1 (6 bases). The CDR3 consists of 15 residues. Between the trimmed V and J ends, which lost 3 bases and 3 bases, there was a span of 14 bases. Germline loops: CDR1 ENHRY, CDR2 SYGVKD.

The V call is TRBV7-9, the J call TRBJ2-1; TRBD2 might be the D (7 bases). The CDR3 spans 14 residues. Germline loops: CDR1 SEHNR, CDR2 FQNEAQ (reference sequence). Between the trimmed V and J ends, which lost 0 bases and 8 bases, there was a span of 11 bases. The DNA of the CDR3 is TGTGCCAGCAGCTTAGCGGGCGGGGGCGATGAGCAGTTCTTC. This sequence encodes CASSLAGGGDEQFF.

The sample holds one count of this clonotype. The chain uses TRBV2 and TRBJ2-1; the D gene could be TRBD1 or TRBD2 (5 bases each). The CDR3 is made up of 14 amino acids. With 6 bases removed from V and 6 bases from J, the gap between germline ends came to 15 bases. The germline gives CDR1 SNHLY, CDR2 FYNNEI. In nucleotides, the CDR3 is TGTGCCAGCAGCGCGGAGGCAGGGCGCAATGAGCAGTTCTTC. It is translated as CASSAEAGRNEQFF.

On this clonotype: The germline gene is not matched at one end of the junction; a read error may be the cause. The chain links TRBV10-3 to TRBJ2-7; D call uncertain. CDR1 ENHRY and CDR2 SYGVKD come from the germline V gene. This CDR3 region has 12 residues. The CDR3 sequence: CTISETGYEQYF. CDR3 in DNA: TGTACCATCAGTGAGACGGGTTACGAGCAGTACTTC.

The rearrangement joins TRBV10-3 to TRBJ2-4; D tentatively fits TRBD1 or TRBD2 (5 bases each). CDR1 ENHRY and CDR2 SYGVKD come from the germline V gene. This CDR3 region has 14 residues. The V gene lost 3 bases and the J gene lost 7 bases, with 13 bases spanning the gap. The CDR3 nucleotides are TGTGCCATCAGTGATTCTTCCGAGGGGAACATTCAGTACTTC. Protein product: CAISDSSEGNIQYF.

V and J are TRBV7-9 and TRBJ2-7, with 8 bases matching TRBD1. This CDR3 has 16 residues. Germline V gene sequence: CDR1 SEHNR, CDR2 FQNEAQ (reference sequence). The V and J ends lost 3 bases and 2 bases, in that order; junction bases with no gene match: 9. CDR3 in amino acids: CASSFPEGTGPYEQYF. CDR3 DNA sequence: TGTGCCAGCAGCTTCCCGGAGGGGACAGGACCCTACGAGCAGTACTTC.

The genes are TRBV5-5 and TRBJ2-7; 8 bases match TRBD1. This CDR3 is 16 amino acids long. The junction had 11 bases not matched to a gene; V was cut back by 4 bases and J by 2 bases. Germline V gene sequence: CDR1 SGHKS, CDR2 YYEKEE (reference sequence). The chain's CDR3 is CASSERPGQVTYEQYF. The CDR3 nucleotides are TGTGCCAGCAGCGAGAGACCGGGACAGGTAACCTACGAGCAGTACTTC.

This clonotype has a single count. The J gene is TRBJ1-5, the V gene TRBV7-9; no definite D call. The V end was cut by 3 bases, the J end by 7 bases, with 10 bases between. The germline CDR1 and CDR2 sequences are SEHNR and FQNEAQ (reference sequence). The CDR3 spans 13 residues. This CDR3 reads CASSFQAEQPQHF. The CDR3 nucleotides are TGTGCCAGCAGCTTCCAAGCAGAGCAGCCCCAGCATTTT.

This clonotype came up a few times. The chain joins TRBV6-6 to TRBJ1-4; no firm D call. V shed 2 bases and J shed 4 bases, with 8 bases lying between them. The CDR3 runs to 14 residues. Germline V gene data show CDR1 as MNHNY and CDR2 as SVGAGI (reference sequence). DNA for the CDR3: TGTGCCAGCAGTTACCCGGATATTAATGAAAAACTGTTTTTT. Translation gives CASSYPDINEKLFF.

The CDR3 DNA follows: TGTGCCAGCAGCTTAGATTTCTCCGAGCAGTACTTC. It yields the protein CASSLDFSEQYF. The chain couples TRBV7-9 to TRBJ2-7; no clear D gene. The length of the CDR3 is 12 residues. V dropped 1 base and J dropped 6 bases, with 7 bases sitting between them. The germline V gene encodes CDR1 SEHNR and CDR2 FQNEAQ (reference sequence).

This chain joins TRBV18 and TRBJ1-6; a possible D gene is TRBD1 (6 bases). The CDR3 has 16 residues. Germline CDR1 is KGHSH and CDR2 is LQKENI. Between the trimmed V and J ends, which lost 0 bases and 4 bases, there was a span of 10 bases. Written as DNA, the CDR3 is TGTGCCAGCTCACCACCCGACAGGCCGTATAATTCACCCCTCCACTTT. It encodes CASSPPDRPYNSPLHF.

The V and J genes are TRBV2 and TRBJ2-1; unclear D gene. The germline V and J ends were trimmed by 7 bases and 5 bases, with 12 bases remaining between them. The CDR3 sequence is 13 residues long. The germline CDR1 and CDR2 sequences are SNHLY and FYNNEI. CDR3 sequence: CASKAKGDNEQFF. Here the CDR3 DNA reads TGTGCCAGCAAGGCGAAAGGAGACAATGAGCAGTTCTTC.